The 7 T cell receptor beta chains given below trace back to one sample, sequenced in a study of T cell responses to AZD1222 COVID-19 vaccine. Data came from immunoSEQ multiplex PCR; TCRdb stores just in-frame clones and leaves some out. This table holds over 100,000 clones, about 85% found once. The specimen comprised peripheral blood, sampled 28 days after the second AZD1222 dose. The source is an adult who received the AZD1222 COVID-19 vaccine.

The chain couples TRBV29-1 to TRBJ2-7; D not resolved. Germline V gene sequence: CDR1 SQVTM, CDR2 ANQGSEA. The V end was cut by 4 bases, the J end by 2 bases, with 6 bases between. The CDR3 totals 11 residues. The CDR3 loop is CSVGVAYEQYF. The CDR3 coding sequence is TGCAGCGTTGGTGTCGCCTACGAGCAGTACTTC.

This clone was counted only a few times. The chain joins TRBV4-3 to TRBJ1-2; D unclear. The CDR3 totals 13 residues. Germline V gives CDR1 LGHNA, CDR2 YSLEER. V was shortened by 4 bases and J by 8 bases, with 14 bases between the two germline ends. The CDR3: CASSLGPGGGYTF. The CDR3 bases are TGCGCCAGCAGCCTAGGACCGGGAGGGGGCTACACCTTC.

The gene calls are TRBV6-5 and TRBJ1-5; D is uncertain. V gave up 6 bases and J gave up 4 bases, with 16 bases separating them. The CDR3 length is 15 residues. Per the germline V gene, CDR1 is MNHEY and CDR2 is SVGAGI. The CDR3 loop is CASSLNGLSNQPQHF. The CDR3, as DNA: TGTGCCAGCAGCCTTAACGGACTGTCGAATCAGCCCCAGCATTTT.

The chain combines TRBV7-2 with TRBJ2-7, with D possibly being TRBD1 or TRBD2 (5 bases each). V gave up 2 bases and J gave up 8 bases, with 16 bases separating them. Germline V gene sequence: CDR1 SGHTA, CDR2 FQGNSA. This CDR3 region has 14 residues. The CDR3 DNA follows: TGTGCCAGCAGCTTACGTCTCCAGGGAGTAAAGCAGTACTTC. Its translation: CASSLRLQGVKQYF.

The chain couples TRBV12-3 or TRBV12-4 to TRBJ1-1, with unresolved D. The CDR3 has 13 residues. V gave up 0 bases and J gave up 3 bases, with 5 bases separating them. Here the CDR3 DNA reads TGTGCCAGCAGTTTAGCGGGGTACACTGAAGCTTTCTTT. Translated: CASSLAGYTEAFF.

This rearrangement joins TRBV6-4 to TRBJ2-4; D is unclear. CDR3 length: 14 residues. The germline V gene has CDR1 MRHNA and CDR2 SNTAGT. The V end lost 0 bases, the J end lost 6 bases, and 9 bases lay between the germline ends. This chain's CDR3 is CASSDSGQSNIQYF. Written as DNA, the CDR3 is TGTGCCAGCAGTGACTCAGGGCAGTCAAACATTCAGTACTTC.

This clone was found once. This sequence joins TRBV19 and TRBJ1-5, with D possibly being TRBD1 (6 bases). CDR3 length: 15 residues. Trimming stripped 6 bases from V and 1 base from J, with 13 bases between. Germline V gene sequence: CDR1 LNHDA, CDR2 SQIVND (reference sequence). CDR3 bases: TGTGCCAGTAGGAGTACAGGGATCAGCAATCAGCCCCAGCATTTT. Its protein product is CASRSTGISNQPQHF.